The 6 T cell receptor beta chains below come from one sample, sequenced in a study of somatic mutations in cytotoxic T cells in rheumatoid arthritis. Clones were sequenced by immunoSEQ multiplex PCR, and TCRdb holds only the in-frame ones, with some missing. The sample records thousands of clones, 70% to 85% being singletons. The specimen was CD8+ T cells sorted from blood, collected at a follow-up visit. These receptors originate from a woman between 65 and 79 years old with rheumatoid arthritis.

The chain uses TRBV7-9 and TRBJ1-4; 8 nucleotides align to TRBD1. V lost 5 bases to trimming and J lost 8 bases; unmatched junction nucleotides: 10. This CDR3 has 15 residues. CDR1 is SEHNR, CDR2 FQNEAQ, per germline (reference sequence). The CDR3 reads CASSPETGAGEKLFF. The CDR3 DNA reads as TGTGCCAGCAGCCCTGAGACAGGGGCAGGGGAAAAACTGTTTTTT.

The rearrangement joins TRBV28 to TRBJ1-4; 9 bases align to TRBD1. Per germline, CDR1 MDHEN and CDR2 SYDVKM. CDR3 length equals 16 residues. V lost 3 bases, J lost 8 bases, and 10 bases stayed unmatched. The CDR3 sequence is CASSFPWTGALEKLFF. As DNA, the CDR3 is TGTGCCAGCAGTTTCCCTTGGACAGGGGCGCTCGAAAAACTGTTTTTT. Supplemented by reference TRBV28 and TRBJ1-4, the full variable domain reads DVKVTQSSRYLVKRTGEKVFLECVQDMDHENMFWYRQDPGLGLRLIYFSYDVKMKEKGDIPEGYSVSREKKERFSLILESASTNQTSMYLCASSFPWTGALEKLFFGSGTQLSVL.

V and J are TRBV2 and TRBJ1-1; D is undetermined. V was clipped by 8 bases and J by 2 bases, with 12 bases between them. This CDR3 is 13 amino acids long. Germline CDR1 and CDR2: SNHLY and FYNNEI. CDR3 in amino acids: CASLVGFNTEAFF. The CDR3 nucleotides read TGTGCCAGCCTCGTAGGGTTTAACACTGAAGCTTTCTTT.

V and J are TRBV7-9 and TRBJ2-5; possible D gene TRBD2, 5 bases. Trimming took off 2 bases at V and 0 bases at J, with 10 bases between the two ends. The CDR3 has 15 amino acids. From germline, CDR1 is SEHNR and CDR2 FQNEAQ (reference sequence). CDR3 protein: CASSLIVRDQETQYF. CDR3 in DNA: TGTGCCAGCAGCTTAATAGTGAGGGACCAAGAGACCCAGTACTTC.

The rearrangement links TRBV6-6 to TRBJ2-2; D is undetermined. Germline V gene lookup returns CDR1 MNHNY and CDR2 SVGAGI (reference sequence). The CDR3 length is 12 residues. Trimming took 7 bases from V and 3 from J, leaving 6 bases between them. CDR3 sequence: CASNGDTGELFF. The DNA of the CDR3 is TGTGCCAGCAACGGAGACACCGGGGAGCTGTTTTTT.

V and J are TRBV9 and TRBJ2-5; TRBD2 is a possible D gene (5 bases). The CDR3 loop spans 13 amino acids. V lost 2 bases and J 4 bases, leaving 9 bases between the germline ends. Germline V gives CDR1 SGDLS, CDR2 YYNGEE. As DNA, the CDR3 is TGTGCCAGCAGCGTGGGTCGGGGAGAGACCCAGTACTTC. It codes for CASSVGRGETQYF.